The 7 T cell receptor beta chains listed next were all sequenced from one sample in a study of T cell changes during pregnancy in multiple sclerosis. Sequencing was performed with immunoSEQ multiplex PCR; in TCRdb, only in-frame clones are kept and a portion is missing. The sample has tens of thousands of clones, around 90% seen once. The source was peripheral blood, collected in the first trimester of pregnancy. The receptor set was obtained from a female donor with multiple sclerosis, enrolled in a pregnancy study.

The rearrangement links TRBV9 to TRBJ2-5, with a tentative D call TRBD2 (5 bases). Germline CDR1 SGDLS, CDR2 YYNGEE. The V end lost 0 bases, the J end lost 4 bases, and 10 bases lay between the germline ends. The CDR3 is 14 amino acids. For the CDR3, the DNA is TGTGCCAGCAGCGTAGGGGCTAGCTCAGAGACCCAGTACTTC. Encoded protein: CASSVGASSETQYF. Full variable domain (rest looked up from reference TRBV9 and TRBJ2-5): DSGVTQTPKHLITATGQRVTLRCSPRSGDLSVYWYQQSLDQGLQFLIQYYNGEERAKGNILERFSAQQFPDLHSELNLSSLELGDSALYFCASSVGASSETQYFGPGTRLLVL.

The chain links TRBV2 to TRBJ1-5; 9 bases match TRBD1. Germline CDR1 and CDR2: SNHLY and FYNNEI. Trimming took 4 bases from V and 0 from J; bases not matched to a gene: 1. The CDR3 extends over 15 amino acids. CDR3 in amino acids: CASSGGQGSNQPQHF. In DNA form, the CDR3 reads TGTGCCAGCAGTGGGGGACAGGGTAGCAATCAGCCCCAGCATTTT.

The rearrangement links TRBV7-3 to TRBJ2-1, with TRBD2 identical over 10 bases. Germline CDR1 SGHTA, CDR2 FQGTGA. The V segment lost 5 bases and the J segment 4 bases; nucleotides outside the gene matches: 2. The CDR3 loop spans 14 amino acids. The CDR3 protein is CASSPSGSYNEQFF. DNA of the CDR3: TGTGCCAGCAGCCCTAGCGGGAGTTACAATGAGCAGTTCTTC.

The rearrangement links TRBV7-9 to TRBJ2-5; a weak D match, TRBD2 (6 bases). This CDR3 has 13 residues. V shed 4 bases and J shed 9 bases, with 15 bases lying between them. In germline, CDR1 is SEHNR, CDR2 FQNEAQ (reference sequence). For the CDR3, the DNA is TGTGCCAGCAGCTCGGGACTCCGGCCGGCCCAGTACTTC. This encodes CASSSGLRPAQYF.

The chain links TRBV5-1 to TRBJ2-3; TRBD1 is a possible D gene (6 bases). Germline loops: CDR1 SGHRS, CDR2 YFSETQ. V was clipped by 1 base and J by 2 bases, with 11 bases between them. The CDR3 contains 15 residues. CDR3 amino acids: CASSLTTGPTDTQYF. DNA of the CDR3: TGCGCCAGCAGCTTGACCACAGGGCCCACAGATACGCAGTATTTT.

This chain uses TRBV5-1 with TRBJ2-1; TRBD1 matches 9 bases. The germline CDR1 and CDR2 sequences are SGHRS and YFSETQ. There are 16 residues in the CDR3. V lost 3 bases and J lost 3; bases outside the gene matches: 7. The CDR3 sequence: CASSSAGTGFYNEQFF. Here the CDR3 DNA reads TGCGCCAGCAGCTCCGCAGGGACAGGGTTCTACAATGAGCAGTTCTTC.

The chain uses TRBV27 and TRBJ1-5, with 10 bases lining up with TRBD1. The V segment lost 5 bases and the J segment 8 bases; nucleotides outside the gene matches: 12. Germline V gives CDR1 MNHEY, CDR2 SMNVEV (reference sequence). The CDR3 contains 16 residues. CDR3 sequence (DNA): TGTGCCAGCAGTCCGCTCCGGGACAGGGGCTTCGAGCCCCAGCATTTT. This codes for CASSPLRDRGFEPQHF.